The 4 T cell receptor beta chains given below trace back to one sample, sequenced in a study of shared clonotypes between healthy human individuals. Profiled with immunoSEQ multiplex PCR; TCRdb holds only in-frame clones, not every one. This table has just over 2,000,000 clones, 85% to 95% appearing once. Input material: naive CD4+ T cells sorted from blood. The subset: CD45RA+ positively selected. These receptors were taken from a man aged 18 to 35 in good health.

This clone appeared once. This CDR3 is CASSSTGTGSNEQYF. In DNA, the CDR3 is TGTGCCAGCAGCTCGACCGGGACAGGATCCAACGAGCAGTACTTC. V and J are TRBV7-3 and TRBJ2-7, with 8 nucleotides matching TRBD1. The CDR3 loop spans 15 amino acids. Germline loops: CDR1 SGHTA, CDR2 FQGTGA. J gave up 5 bases and V 4 bases, and 10 bases lay outside the gene matches. Full variable domain (missing parts from reference TRBV7-3 and TRBJ2-7): GAGVSQTPSNKVTEKGKYVELRCDPISGHTALYWYRQSLGQGPEFLIYFQGTGAADDSGLPNDRFFAVRPEGSVSTLKIQRTERGDSAVYLCASSSTGTGSNEQYFGPGTRLTVT.

The genes are TRBV4-1 and TRBJ1-5; no definite D call. Germline V gene data show CDR1 as MGHRA and CDR2 as YSYEKL. V lost 0 bases to trimming and J lost 0 bases, with 9 bases between them. This CDR3 region has 16 residues. The CDR3 DNA reads TGCGCCAGCAGCCAAGAGGAGAGACCTAGCAATCAGCCCCAGCATTTT. Encoded protein: CASSQEERPSNQPQHF.

The genes are TRBV2 and TRBJ2-6; no firm D call. The length of the CDR3 is 15 residues. In germline, CDR1 is SNHLY, CDR2 FYNNEI. The germline V and J ends were trimmed by 4 bases and 1 base, with 8 bases remaining between them. CDR3 in amino acids: CASSVQGSGANVLTF. The CDR3 coding sequence is TGTGCCAGCAGTGTACAAGGGTCTGGGGCCAACGTCCTGACTTTC.

The J gene is TRBJ2-7, the V gene TRBV2, with D maybe TRBD2 (6 bases). This CDR3 is 13 amino acids long. Germline V CDR1 and CDR2: SNHLY, FYNNEI. Trimming took 10 bases from V and 2 from J, leaving 15 bases between them. CDR3 amino acids: CATRLEGTYEQYF. The CDR3 bases are TGTGCCACCCGTTTGGAGGGGACCTACGAGCAGTACTTC.